This T cell receptor beta chain derives from a study of blood T cell repertoires in COVID-19. Study-wide background: The origin of the acute and convalescent COVID-19 samples was the United States, Italy and Spain. In each case, the material was cDNA or gDNA derived from T cells, B-cell-depleted T cells, or PBMCs.

J lost 1 base, V lost 2 bases, and 4 bases had no gene match. This CDR3 has 15 residues. Germline V gene data show CDR1 as SGHAT and CDR2 as FQNNGV. Per the original methods: Estimates of nucleated cell counts were drawn from the amplification of reference gene primers. Libraries were prepared by immunoSEQ multiplex PCR; TCRdb keeps only in-frame clonotypes and omits some of them. That table is the source of V, J and clone size, and D and trimming were worked out from the DNA. The sample lists 150,000 to 200,000 clones; 81% were seen once. The sequence derives from a man in his sixties with active or convalescent COVID-19. The sample taken for sequencing was peripheral blood. The chain recombines TRBV11-2 with TRBJ2-5, with 7 nucleotides matching TRBD1. CDR3 DNA: TGTGCCAGCAGCTTAAGTGGGACAGCCCAAGAGACCCAGTACTTC. It codes for CASSLSGTAQETQYF.